A selection of T cell receptor beta chains follows, all from one sample in a study of T cells in Graves' hyperthyroidism and ophthalmopathy. TCRdb ran MiXCR on the multiplex PCR reads and lists one entry per CDR3 protein. The profile shows about 740,000 distinct CDR3 sequences, around 15% of them singletons. The sample comprised blood. The receptor source for this set is a woman between 18 and 30 years old with Graves' hyperthyroidism. CDR3s include the opening cysteine and the closing phenylalanine or tryptophan. A D gene is named only where the DNA matches it firmly. Clone size, where shown, is once, few, many, or a class for clones that have expanded.

TRBD1 | many | TRBJ2-3 | TRBV2 | CASNGQGVHWGTDTQYF | TGTGCCAGCAACGGACAGGGGGTCCACTGGGGCACAGATACGCAGTATTTT
TRBD2 | many | TRBJ2-3 | TRBV27 | CASSLKGLAGTQYF | TGTGCCAGCAGTTTAAAGGGGCTAGCGGGAACGCAGTATTTT
. | . | TRBJ2-1 | TRBV25-1 | CASSATSYNEQFF | TGTGCCAGCAGTGCTACTAGTTACAATGAGCAGTTCTTC
. | many | TRBJ2-3 | TRBV7-2 | CASSLVSRVTDTQYF | TGTGCCAGCAGCTTAGTATCAAGAGTCACAGATACGCAGTATTTT
TRBD1 | many | TRBJ2-3 | TRBV28 | CASSLSGTATDTQYF | TGTGCCAGCAGTTTATCGGGGACAGCTACAGATACGCAGTATTTT
TRBD2 | . | TRBJ2-2 | TRBV9 | CASSPRTSSSGELFF | TGTGCCAGCAGCCCCCGGACTAGTTCATCCGGGGAGCTGTTTTTT
TRBD2 | few | TRBJ2-1 | TRBV20-1 | CSASYTSGRFREYNEQFF | TGCAGTGCTAGCTATACTAGCGGGAGGTTCAGGGAGTACAATGAGCAGTTCTTC
TRBD2 | few | TRBJ2-7 | TRBV20-1 | CSAPQTSGRALGQYF | TGCAGTGCTCCCCAGACTAGCGGGAGGGCGCTGGGGCAGTACTTC
TRBD2 | many | TRBJ2-1 | TRBV27 | CASSLSLAGPFEQFF | TGTGCCAGCAGTTTATCGCTAGCGGGTCCGTTTGAGCAGTTCTTC
TRBD1 | many | TRBJ2-7 | TRBV2 | CASRGDRGSEQYF | TGTGCCAGCAGAGGGGACAGGGGAAGCGAGCAGTACTTC
. | many | TRBJ2-5 | TRBV6-2/TRBV6-3 | CASSYSKGIPYF | TGTGCCAGCAGTTACTCGAAAGGAATTCCGTACTTC
. | . | TRBJ1-4 | TRBV20-1 | CSAPGANEKLFF | TGCAGTGCCCCCGGGGCGAATGAAAAACTGTTTTTT
. | . | TRBJ1-1 | TRBV6-1 | CASGMMGRAEAFF | TGTGCCAGCGGTATGATGGGGCGAGCTGAAGCTTTCTTT
. | many | TRBJ1-2 | TRBV28 | CASQGGVSGYTF | TGTGCCAGCCAAGGCGGGGTGTCTGGCTACACCTTC
. | many | TRBJ2-5 | TRBV10-3 | CAISERGRTQETQYF | TGTGCCATCAGTGAAAGAGGGAGAACCCAAGAGACCCAGTACTTC
TRBD1 | many | TRBJ2-5 | TRBV7-9 | CASSTGTGEYF | TGTGCCAGCAGCACCGGGACAGGGGAGTACTTC
. | many | TRBJ1-1 | TRBV5-6 | CASSLVGHYTEAFF | TGTGCCAGCAGCTTGGTGGGACACTACACTGAAGCTTTCTTT
. | . | TRBJ2-1 | TRBV5-1 | CASSLVTYNEQFF | TGCGCCAGCAGCTTGGTGACGTACAATGAGCAGTTCTTC
TRBD1 | many | TRBJ1-5 | TRBV2 | CASRPGTGRGNQPQHF | TGTGCCAGCAGACCTGGGACAGGGAGGGGCAATCAGCCCCAGCATTTT
. | many | TRBJ2-2 | TRBV20-1 | CSATQTANTGELFF | TGCAGTGCCACCCAGACAGCGAACACCGGGGAGCTGTTTTTT
. | many | TRBJ2-7 | TRBV12-3/TRBV12-4 | CASRPELARNVNYEQYF | TGTGCCAGCAGACCCGAATTAGCGCGGAATGTAAACTACGAGCAGTACTTC
TRBD1 | many | TRBJ2-4 | TRBV7-2 | CASSLGRSFDRGISLENIQYF | TGTGCCAGCAGCTTAGGGCGTTCATTCGACAGGGGTATTAGTCTGGAAAACATTCAGTACTTC
. | . | TRBJ1-5 | TRBV19 | CATNRLGEGASQPQHF | TGTGCCACCAATCGATTGGGAGAGGGCGCGAGTCAGCCCCAGCATTTT
. | few | TRBJ1-3 | TRBV30 | CAWRVGATVSGNTIYF | TGTGCCTGGAGGGTTGGGGCCACCGTCTCTGGAAACACCATATATTTT
TRBD1 | many | TRBJ2-5 | TRBV24-1 | CATSEPTGDQETQYF | TGTGCCACCAGTGAACCGACAGGGGACCAAGAGACTCAGTACTTC
. | many | TRBJ1-4 | TRBV7-2 | CASSYRSTGLNEKLFF | TGTGCCAGCAGCTACCGGTCGACAGGCTTGAATGAAAAACTGTTTTTT
TRBD2 | many | TRBJ2-1 | TRBV20-1 | CSAPGAPSGTLYNEQFF | TGCAGTGCTCCGGGAGCCCCTAGCGGGACCCTGTACAATGAGCAGTTCTTC
. | many | TRBJ2-3 | TRBV20-1 | CSARDQRDILPDTQYF | TGCAGTGCTAGAGATCAACGGGACATTCTCCCAGATACGCAGTATTTT
. | few | TRBJ1-2 | TRBV18 | CASSRNKGDYGYTF | TGTGCCAGCTCACGGAATAAAGGGGACTATGGCTACACCTTC
. | many | TRBJ2-1 | TRBV13 | CASSPTPGEGNEQFF | TGTGCCAGCAGTCCCACCCCGGGAGAGGGGAATGAGCAGTTCTTC
TRBD2 | few | TRBJ2-2 | TRBV4-3 | CASSQDFGGRGGELFF | TGCGCCAGCAGCCAAGATTTCGGCGGGAGAGGCGGGGAGCTGTTTTTT
TRBD1 | many | TRBJ2-1 | TRBV27 | CASSRGQGYIEQFF | TGTGCCAGCAGTCGGGGACAGGGATACATTGAGCAGTTCTTC
. | many | TRBJ2-7 | TRBV3-2 | CASSQDLLFPGPGQYF | TGTGCCAGCAGCCAAGATTTACTTTTTCCAGGACCGGGGCAGTACTTC
TRBD2 | . | TRBJ2-1 | TRBV19 | CASSILAGGGNEQFF | TGTGCCAGTAGTATCCTAGCGGGAGGGGGAAATGAGCAGTTCTTC
TRBD1 | few | TRBJ2-7 | TRBV7-9 | CASSLRFVGQGPYEQYF | TGTGCCAGCAGCTTACGCTTTGTGGGACAGGGACCCTACGAGCAGTACTTC
. | . | TRBJ2-2 | TRBV4-1 | CASSQGLFGLYTGELFF | TGCGCCAGCAGCCAAGGACTATTCGGGCTTTACACCGGGGAGCTGTTTTTT
. | . | TRBJ2-7 | TRBV4-1 | CASSQGISGVGYEQYF | TGCGCCAGCAGCCAAGGGATATCGGGAGTTGGGTACGAGCAGTACTTC
. | many | TRBJ1-4 | TRBV4-3 | CASSQGTPGQGEKLFF | TGCGCCAGCAGCCAAGGGACACCGGGACAAGGTGAAAAACTGTTTTTT
. | many | TRBJ1-6 | TRBV7-9 | CASSLPQGSLHF | TGTGCCAGCAGCTTACCACAGGGATCCCTCCACTTT
. | few | TRBJ2-6 | TRBV7-2 | CASSLFTDTYTTGANVLTF | TGTGCCAGCAGCTTATTTACGGATACCTATACCACTGGGGCCAACGTCCTGACTTTC
. | . | TRBJ1-5 | TRBV30 | CAFWGGNQPQHF | TGTGCCTTCTGGGGGGGCAACCAGCCCCAGCATTTT
. | . | TRBJ1-3 | TRBV30 | CAWRTASGNTIYF | TGTGCCTGGAGGACAGCTTCTGGAAACACCATATATTTT
TRBD1 | few | TRBJ2-7 | TRBV27 | CASSPGTGKYVQYF | TGTGCCAGCAGTCCGGGGACAGGGAAGTACGTTCAGTACTTC
. | many | TRBJ2-7 | TRBV11-3 | CASSLPGREQYF | TGTGCCAGCAGCCTCCCGGGGCGCGAGCAGTACTTC
TRBD2 | few | TRBJ2-1 | TRBV19 | CASSPGTSGLGSYNEQFF | TGTGCCAGTAGCCCCGGGACTAGCGGGTTAGGCTCCTACAATGAGCAGTTCTTC